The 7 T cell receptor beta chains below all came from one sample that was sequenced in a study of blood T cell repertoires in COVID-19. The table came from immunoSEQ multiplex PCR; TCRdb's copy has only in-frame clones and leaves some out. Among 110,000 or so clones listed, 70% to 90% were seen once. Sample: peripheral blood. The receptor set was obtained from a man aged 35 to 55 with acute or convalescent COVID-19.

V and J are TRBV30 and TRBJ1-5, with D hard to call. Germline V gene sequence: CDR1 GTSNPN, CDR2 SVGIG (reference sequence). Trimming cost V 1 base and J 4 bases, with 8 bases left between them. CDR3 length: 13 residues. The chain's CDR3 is CAWSGSANQPQHF. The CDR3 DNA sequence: TGTGCCTGGAGTGGCAGCGCAAATCAGCCCCAGCATTTT.

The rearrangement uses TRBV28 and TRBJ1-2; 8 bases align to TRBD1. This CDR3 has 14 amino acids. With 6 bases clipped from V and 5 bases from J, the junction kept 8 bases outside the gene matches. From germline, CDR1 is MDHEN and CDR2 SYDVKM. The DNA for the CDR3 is TGTGCCAGCAGAGACCGGGGACAGGTGTATGGCTACACCTTC. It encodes CASRDRGQVYGYTF.

The CDR3 loop reads CASSLDYGGQGAVQFF. CDR3 nucleotides: TGTGCCAGCAGCTTAGATTACGGGGGACAGGGGGCGGTGCAGTTCTTC. The chain has TRBV11-2 and TRBJ2-1; 12 positions agree with TRBD1. After removal of 0 bases from V and 12 bases from J, the junction contained 9 bases not matched to a gene. From germline, CDR1 is SGHAT and CDR2 FQNNGV. The CDR3 has 16 residues. The variable domain in full, with the rest retrieved from reference TRBV11-2 and TRBJ2-1, is EAGVAQSPRYKIIEKRQSVAFWCNPISGHATLYWYQQILGQGPKLLIQFQNNGVVDDSQLPKDRFSAERLKGVDSTLKIQPAKLEDSAVYLCASSLDYGGQGAVQFFGPGTRLTVL.

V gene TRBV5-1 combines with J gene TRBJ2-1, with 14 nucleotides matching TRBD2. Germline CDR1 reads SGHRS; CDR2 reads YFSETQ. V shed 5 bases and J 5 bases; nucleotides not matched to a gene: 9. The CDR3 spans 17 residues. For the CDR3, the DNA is TGCGCCAGCAGTCGGGGGACGGGACTAGCGGGGGACAATGAGCAGTTCTTC. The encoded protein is CASSRGTGLAGDNEQFF.

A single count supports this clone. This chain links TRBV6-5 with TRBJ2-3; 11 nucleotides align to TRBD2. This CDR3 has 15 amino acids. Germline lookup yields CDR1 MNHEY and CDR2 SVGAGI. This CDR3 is CGTFFSGTSGDTQYF. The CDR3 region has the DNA TGTGGAACCTTCTTCTCCGGGACTAGCGGAGATACGCAGTATTTT.

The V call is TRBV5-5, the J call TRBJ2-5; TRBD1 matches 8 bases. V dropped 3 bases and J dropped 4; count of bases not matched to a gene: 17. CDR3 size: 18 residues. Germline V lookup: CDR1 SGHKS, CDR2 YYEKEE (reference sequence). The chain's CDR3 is CASSSISGTGSLRETQYF. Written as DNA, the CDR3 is TGTGCCAGCAGCTCCATTTCCGGGACAGGAAGCCTAAGAGAGACCCAGTACTTC.

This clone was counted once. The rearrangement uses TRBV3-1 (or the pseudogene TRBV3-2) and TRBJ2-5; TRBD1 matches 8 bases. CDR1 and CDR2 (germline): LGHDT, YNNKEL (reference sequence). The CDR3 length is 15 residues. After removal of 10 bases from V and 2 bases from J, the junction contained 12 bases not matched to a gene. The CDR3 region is CATSISTGGQETQYF. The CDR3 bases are TGTGCCACCTCCATCTCCACAGGGGGTCAAGAGACCCAGTACTTC.